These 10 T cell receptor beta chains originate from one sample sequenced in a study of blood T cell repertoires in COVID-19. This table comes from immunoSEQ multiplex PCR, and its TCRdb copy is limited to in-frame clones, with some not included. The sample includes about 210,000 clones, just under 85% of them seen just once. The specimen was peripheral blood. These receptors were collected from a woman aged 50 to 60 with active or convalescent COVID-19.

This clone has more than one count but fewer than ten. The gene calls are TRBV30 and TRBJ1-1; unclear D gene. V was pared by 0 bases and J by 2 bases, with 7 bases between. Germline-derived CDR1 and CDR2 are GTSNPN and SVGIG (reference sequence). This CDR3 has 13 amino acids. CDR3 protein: CAWSVWANTEAFF. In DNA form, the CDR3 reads TGTGCCTGGAGTGTATGGGCCAACACTGAAGCTTTCTTT.

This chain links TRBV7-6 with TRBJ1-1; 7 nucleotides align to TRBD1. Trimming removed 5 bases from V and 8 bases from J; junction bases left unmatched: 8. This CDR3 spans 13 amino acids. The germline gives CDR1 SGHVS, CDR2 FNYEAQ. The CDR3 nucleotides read TGTGCCAGCAGCCTGGACAGGCGTACCGAAGCTTTCTTT. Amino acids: CASSLDRRTEAFF.

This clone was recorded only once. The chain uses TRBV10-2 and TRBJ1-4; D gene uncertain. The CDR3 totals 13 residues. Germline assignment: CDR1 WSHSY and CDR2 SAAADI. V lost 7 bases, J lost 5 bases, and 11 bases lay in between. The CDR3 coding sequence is TGCGCCAGCATGGAGAGCCTGAATGAAAAACTGTTTTTT. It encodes CASMESLNEKLFF.

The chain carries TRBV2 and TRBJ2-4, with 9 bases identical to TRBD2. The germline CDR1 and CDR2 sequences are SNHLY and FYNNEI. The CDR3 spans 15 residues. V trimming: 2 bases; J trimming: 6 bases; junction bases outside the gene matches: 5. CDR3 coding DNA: TGTGCCAGCAGTGAAAGGATTAGCGGGGGAAACATTCAGTACTTC. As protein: CASSERISGGNIQYF.

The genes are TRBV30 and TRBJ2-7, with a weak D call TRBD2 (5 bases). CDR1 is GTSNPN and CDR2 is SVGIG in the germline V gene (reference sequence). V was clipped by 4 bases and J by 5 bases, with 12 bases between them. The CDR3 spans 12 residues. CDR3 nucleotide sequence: TGTGCCTGGAAACGAGGGCTGGACGAGCAGTACTTC. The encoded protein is CAWKRGLDEQYF.

The CDR3 nucleotides read TGTGCCAGTAGTCAGGGCCCAGGAAGGGATCAGCCCCAGCATTTT. Translating gives CASSQGPGRDQPQHF. The V call is TRBV19, the J call TRBJ1-5, with D perhaps matching TRBD1 (5 bases). V was shortened by 5 bases and J by 5 bases, with 16 bases between the two germline ends. CDR1 LNHDA and CDR2 SQIVND come from the germline V gene (reference sequence). This CDR3 contains 15 residues.

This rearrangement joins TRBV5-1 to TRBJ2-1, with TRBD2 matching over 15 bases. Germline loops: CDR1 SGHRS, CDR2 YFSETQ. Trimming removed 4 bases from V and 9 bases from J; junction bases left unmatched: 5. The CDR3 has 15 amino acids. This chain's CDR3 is CASSTGLAGGSEQFF. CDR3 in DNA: TGCGCCAGCAGCACCGGACTAGCGGGAGGGTCTGAGCAGTTCTTC.

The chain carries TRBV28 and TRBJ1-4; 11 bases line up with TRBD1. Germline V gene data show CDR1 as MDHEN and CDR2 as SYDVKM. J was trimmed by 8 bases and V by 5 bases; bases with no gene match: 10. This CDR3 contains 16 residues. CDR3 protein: CASSQTGQGAREKLFF. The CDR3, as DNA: TGTGCCAGCAGTCAGACAGGACAGGGGGCAAGAGAAAAACTGTTTTTT.

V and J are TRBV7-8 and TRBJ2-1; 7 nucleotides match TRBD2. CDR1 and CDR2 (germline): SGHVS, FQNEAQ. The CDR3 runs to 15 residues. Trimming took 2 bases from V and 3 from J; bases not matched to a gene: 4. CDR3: CASSLKWGGYNEQFF. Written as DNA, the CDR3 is TGTGCCAGCAGCTTAAAATGGGGGGGCTACAATGAGCAGTTCTTC.

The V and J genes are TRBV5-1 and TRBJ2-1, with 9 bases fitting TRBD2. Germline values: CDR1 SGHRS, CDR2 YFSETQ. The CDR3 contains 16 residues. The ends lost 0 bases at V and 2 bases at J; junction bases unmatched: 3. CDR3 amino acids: CASSLAGTSPYNEQFF. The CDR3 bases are TGCGCCAGCAGCTTGGCCGGGACTAGCCCCTACAATGAGCAGTTCTTC.